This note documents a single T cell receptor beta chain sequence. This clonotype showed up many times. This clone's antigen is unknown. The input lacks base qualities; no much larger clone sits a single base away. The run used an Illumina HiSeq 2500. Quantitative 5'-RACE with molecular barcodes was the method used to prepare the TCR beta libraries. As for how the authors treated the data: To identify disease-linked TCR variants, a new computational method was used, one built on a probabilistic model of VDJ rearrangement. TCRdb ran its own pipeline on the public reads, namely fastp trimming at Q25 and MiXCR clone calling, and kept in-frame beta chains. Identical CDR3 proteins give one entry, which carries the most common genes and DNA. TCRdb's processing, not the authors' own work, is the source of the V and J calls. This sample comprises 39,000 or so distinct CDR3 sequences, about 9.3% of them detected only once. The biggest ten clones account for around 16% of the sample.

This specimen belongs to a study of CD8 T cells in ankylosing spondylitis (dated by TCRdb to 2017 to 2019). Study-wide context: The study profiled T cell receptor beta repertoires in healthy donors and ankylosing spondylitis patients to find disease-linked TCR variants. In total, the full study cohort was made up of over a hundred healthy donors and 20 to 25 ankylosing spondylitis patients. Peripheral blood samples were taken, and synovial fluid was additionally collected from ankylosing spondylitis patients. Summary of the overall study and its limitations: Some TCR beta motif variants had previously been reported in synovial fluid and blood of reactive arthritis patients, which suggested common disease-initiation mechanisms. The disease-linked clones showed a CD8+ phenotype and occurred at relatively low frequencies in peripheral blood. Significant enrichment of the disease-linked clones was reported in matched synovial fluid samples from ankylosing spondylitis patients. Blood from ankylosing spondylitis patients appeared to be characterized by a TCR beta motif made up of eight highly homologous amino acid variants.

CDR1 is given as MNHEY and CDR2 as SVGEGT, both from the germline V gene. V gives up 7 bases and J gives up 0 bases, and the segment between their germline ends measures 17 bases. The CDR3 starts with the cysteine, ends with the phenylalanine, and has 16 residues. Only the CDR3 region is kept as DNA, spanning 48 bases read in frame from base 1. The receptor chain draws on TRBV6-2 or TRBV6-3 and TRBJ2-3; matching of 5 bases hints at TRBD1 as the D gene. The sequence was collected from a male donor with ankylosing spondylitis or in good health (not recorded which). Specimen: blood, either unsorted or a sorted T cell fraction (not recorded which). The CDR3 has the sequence CASKGLVVSSTDTQYF. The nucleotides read TGTGCCAGCAAGGGGTTGGTCGTAAGTAGCACAGATACGCAGTATTTT.